This T cell receptor beta chain was sequenced for a study of shared clonotypes between healthy human individuals. There are 14 residues in the CDR3. The germline V gene encodes CDR1 MNHEY and CDR2 SVGAGI. V lost 5 bases to trimming and J lost 3 bases; unmatched junction nucleotides: 7. CD45RO-negative cells were positively selected for CCR7, leaving out terminally differentiated effector memory CD45RA+ cells. Whole-study findings and limits: Naive subsets generally had larger estimated richness than memory subsets. A reduction in generation probabilities was seen for non-shared clonotypes relative to those shared by all four donors. Across a handful of donors, naive CD4 shared 5% to 5.5%, naive CD8 around 3.5%, memory CD4 more than 2%, memory CD8 around 0.42%. Expectations were that clonotype sharing among donors would be affected by sequencing depth.

For this clone: Its matching antigen is unknown.

Using immunoSEQ multiplex PCR, the repertoire was profiled, and TCRdb retains in-frame clones only, with some absent. Of roughly 2 million clones in the sample, approximately 94% were seen once. This clonotype was obtained from a man aged 18 to 30 in good health. Sequencing was carried out using naive CD8+ T cells sorted from blood. This chain links TRBV6-5 with TRBJ2-7; 7 bases line up with TRBD2. The CDR3 DNA follows: TGTGCCAGCAGTCTCGGACTAGGGCTCTACGAGCAGTACTTC. Its translation: CASSLGLGLYEQYF.